Included here is one TCR beta chain sequence, with context. It has no known antigen specificity. No base qualities exist here, and no much larger clone lies one base off it. These data are taken from a study of PD-1 blockade in classical Hodgkin lymphoma (dated by TCRdb to 2020 to 2022). Looking at the study overall: Nivolumab dosing was 3 mg/kg intravenously every 2 weeks, continuing until either disease progression or unacceptable toxicity. To define a peripheral blood immune signature of response to PD-1 blockade in classical Hodgkin lymphoma, the study combined TCR beta sequencing with CyTOF. Findings and caveats that apply to the study as a whole: Baseline TCR diversity was reported to be lower in newly diagnosed patients than in healthy donors, and even lower in relapsed/refractory patients. Lower diversity was seen in patients whose nivolumab began less than 1 year after ASCT, and these patients were left out of later analyses so that immune reconstitution would not confound the results. Only a single clinical trial cohort was studied, and what caused the repertoire differences, possibly disease activity or prior therapy, remained undefined. CD4+ but not CD8+ TCR diversity rose significantly by C4D1 (p=0.0027 vs p=0.16), most apparent in complete responders (p=0.02). Among trial patients, those achieving complete response had baseline diversity similar to that of newly diagnosed patients, while diversity was significantly lower in partial responders and progressors.

Taken from the germline V gene, the CDR1 and CDR2 loops are SQVTM and ANQGSEA. V trim: 6 bases; J trim: 2 bases; unmatched bases: 2. The CDR3 covers 12 residues, taking in both the cysteine and the phenylalanine. Kept here is only the CDR3 DNA, which spans 36 bases and is read in frame from base 1. The time point label of this sample denotes: cycle 4 day 1 (C4D1), after 6 weeks of nivolumab. Every trial patient had relapsed following autologous stem cell transplantation, and prior brentuximab vedotin exposure was what differed among cohorts A, B and C. The trial cohort was composed of approximately 60 patients with relapsed/refractory classical Hodgkin lymphoma, for whom complete response, partial response or progressive disease was recorded as best overall response. In the multi-cohort phase II CheckMate 205 trial, trial patients received single-agent nivolumab. An independent review committee assessed best overall response by applying the 2007 International Working Group response criteria. Trial PBMCs were collected immediately before nivolumab initiation (C1D1) and during therapy at cycle 2 day 1 and cycle 4 day 1. Peripheral blood was collected in 8 mL Vacutainer Cell Preparation Tubes, from which PBMCs were isolated by centrifugation and then cryopreserved.

Genomic DNA was isolated using the Qiagen DNeasy kit from unsorted PBMCs as well as from negatively selected CD4+ and CD8+ fractions. TCR beta CDR3 regions were amplified by immunoSEQ multiplex PCR using primers annealing to V and J segments. A synthetic immune receptor repertoire was used to minimize amplification bias, and any residual bias was removed computationally once sequencing was done. The study's own analysis went as follows. Custom Python scripts were used to quantify repertoire diversity as the Shannon entropy index. Unsorted, CD4+ and CD8+ repertoires were analyzed separately, except for combined analyses in which CD4+ and CD8+ sequences were merged in silico. A clone counted as expanded when the clone's frequency after treatment rose at least 2-fold relative to C1D1, and clones undetected at baseline were given a pseudocount of 0.5. Singleton clones were defined as clones with 0 or 1 copy at C1D1, and non-singleton clones were defined as clones with 2 or more copies. By matching protein sequences in sorted samples from the same patient, clones expanded in unsorted samples were annotated as CD4+, CD8+ or unknown. Diversity changes from C1D1 to C4D1 were tested in paired samples using Wilcoxon tests. What TCRdb holds here is the immuneACCESS table cut down to in-frame rearrangements. Part of the clones is not present; checked against another copy, under half of the missing clones reflect an unresolved V gene, and the others are unexplained. Clone size and the V and J calls come from that table; the DNA yielded D and trimming. The sample records roughly 24,000 clones, roughly 86% of which are singletons. About a fifth of the sample goes to the ten largest clones.

The source was peripheral blood mononuclear cells (PBMCs), collected before the fourth cycle of nivolumab. This chain joins TRBV29-1 to TRBJ2-7; TRBD2 lines up with 9 middle nucleotides. The sequence was obtained from a human donor with classical Hodgkin lymphoma. The CDR3 protein sequence reads: CSVRLAAYEQYF. The DNA sequence is as follows: TGCAGCGTCAGACTAGCGGCCTACGAGCAGTACTTC.